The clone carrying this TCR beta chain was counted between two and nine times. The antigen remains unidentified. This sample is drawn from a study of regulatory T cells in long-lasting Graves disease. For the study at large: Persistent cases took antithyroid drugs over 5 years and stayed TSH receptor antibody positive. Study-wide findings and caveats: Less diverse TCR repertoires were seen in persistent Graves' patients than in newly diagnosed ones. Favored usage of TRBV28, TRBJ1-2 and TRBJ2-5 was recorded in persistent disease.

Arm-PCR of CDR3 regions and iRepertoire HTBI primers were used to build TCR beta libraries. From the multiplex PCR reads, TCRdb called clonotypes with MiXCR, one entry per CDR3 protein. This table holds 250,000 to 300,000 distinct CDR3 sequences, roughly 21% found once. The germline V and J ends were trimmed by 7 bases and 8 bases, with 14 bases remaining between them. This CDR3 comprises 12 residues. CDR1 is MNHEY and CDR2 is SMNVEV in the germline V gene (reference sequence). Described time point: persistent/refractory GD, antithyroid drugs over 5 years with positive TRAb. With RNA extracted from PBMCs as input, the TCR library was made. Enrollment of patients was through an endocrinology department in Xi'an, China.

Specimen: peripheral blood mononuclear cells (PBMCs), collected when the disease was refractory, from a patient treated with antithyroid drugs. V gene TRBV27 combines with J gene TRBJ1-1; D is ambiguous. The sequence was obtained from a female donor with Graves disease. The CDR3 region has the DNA TGTGCCAGCACCAATAATGACGGGGAAGCTTTCTTT. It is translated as CASTNNDGEAFF.